There are many counts of the clone carrying this TCR beta chain. The antigen is unknown. These data are taken from a study of T cells in Graves' hyperthyroidism and ophthalmopathy. Study conclusions and caveats: The model identified upcoming ophthalmopathy a median approximately 6.5 months ahead of onset. Blood also showed most of the thyroid clonotypes that were expanded above 0.001.

The study collected blood at first hyperthyroidism diagnosis, before any ophthalmopathy symptoms arose. Germline CDR1 and CDR2: MDHEN and SYDVKM. The CDR3 is 15 residues long. V was clipped by 2 bases and J by 7 bases; unmatched bases: 5. Amplified regions were TCR beta CDR3 sequences from RNA transcripts. When the TCR CDR3 underwent first-round RT-PCR, the HTBI primer set was used. One entry per CDR3 protein, called by TCRdb with MiXCR from the multiplex PCR reads. The table lists roughly 260,000 distinct CDR3 sequences, roughly 15% of them singletons. This chain links TRBV28 with TRBJ1-4; 9 bases fit TRBD1. The sequence came from a woman aged 40 to 50 with Graves' hyperthyroidism that later progressed to Graves' ophthalmopathy. The source material was blood. The CDR3 DNA is TGTGCCAGCAGTTTACTGGACAGGGGTTTTGAAAAACTGTTTTTT. Amino acid sequence: CASSLLDRGFEKLFF.